This TCR beta chain came from a study of blood T cell repertoires in COVID-19 (dated by TCRdb to 2018 to 2020). Looking at the study overall: Collaborator samples came from the United States, Italy and Spain and covered acute and convalescent phases of COVID-19. The prospective study material was composed of cDNA or gDNA derived from T cells, B-cell-depleted T cells, or PBMCs. Subjects who had been exposed to COVID-19, were actively infected with it, or had recovered from it provided the deeply sampled blood TCRbeta repertoires that made up the dataset. The repertoires were made available in a free public database intended to serve as a resource for research on the immune response to SARS-CoV-2. Samples were obtained from the ongoing ImmuneRACE study (first 160 participants) and from some 1,300 subjects provided by 6 global collaborators. Nearly every sample came with metadata listing a de-identified subject ID, COVID-19 status, age in years and sex. Where available, HLA class I and class II types were obtained from metadata supplied by the sample provider rather than from assay-based typing.

Notes on this clone: It lacks a known antigen. No qualities accompany the bases; no much larger clone lies one base away.

One collaborating source in Seattle enrolled patients during active infection and followed them longitudinally through the course of disease. Each collaborating institution followed its own protocols to collect whole blood in K2EDTA tubes. Collaborator samples were shipped for TCRbeta analysis as frozen whole blood, isolated PBMCs, or DNA extracted from either sample type. The cysteine opens and the phenylalanine closes a CDR3 of 16 amino acids. Just CDR3 DNA is preserved here, 48 bases in frame from base 1. From V the trimming removes 2 bases and from J it removes 7 bases, while the gene matches leave 9 bases of the junction unaccounted for. The germline V gene yields SGHRS for CDR1 and YFSETQ for CDR2. Results the study describes overall, beyond this receptor: The amount of clinical and demographic metadata varied by source and participant and was provided uncurated.

The immunoSEQ Assay, a bias-controlled multiplex PCR, was used to amplify TCRbeta CDR3 regions from genomic DNA. Per the original workflow: The number of nucleated cells in each sample was estimated from the amplification of reference gene primers within the assay. Sequence reads were collapsed and filtered to measure the absolute abundance of every unique TCRbeta CDR3 rearrangement. For each sample, productive Simpson clonality was calculated by taking the square root of Simpson's diversity index across productive rearrangements. Sourced from immuneACCESS, this table was stored by TCRdb with only in-frame sequences that have V and J called. A share of the clones is absent; for the studies checked, an unresolved V gene accounts for under half, and the remainder has no known explanation. The V and J calls and clone size come from that table; D and trimming were worked out from the DNA. In this sample the table shows about 200,000 clones, around four fifths of which occur a single time. The ten largest clonotypes hold about 0.95% of the sample.

The clonotype originates from a man in his 60s with COVID-19, enrolled during active disease. The specimen was peripheral blood. The chain links TRBV5-1 with TRBJ1-6; 7 bases in the junction line up with TRBD1. This receptor carries the CDR3 CASSLDTGARNSPLHF. The DNA sequence is TGCGCCAGCAGCTTAGACACAGGGGCAAGGAATTCACCCCTCCACTTT.